A single sample is the source of the 2 T cell receptor beta chains below, sequenced in a study of T cell responses to AZD1222 COVID-19 vaccine (dated by TCRdb to 2020 to 2023). The sample's time point label, decoded: baseline before first vaccination. Library preparation was by the immunoSEQ multiplex PCR assay. TCRdb obtained this table from immuneACCESS and retained in-frame rearrangements with V and J assigned. These tables miss some clones; where compared with another copy, unresolved V genes account for less than half of the shortfall, and the remainder is unexplained. The sample table holds about 140,000 clones, of which 85% to 95% were seen once. Clones ranked in the top ten supply approximately 1.4% of the sample. The starting material was peripheral blood, obtained on day 0 of AZD1222 vaccination. The receptors come from an adult in good health.

CDR3 protein: CARPGPLNGEQFF. The CDR3 region has the DNA TGTGCCAGGCCGGGCCCCTTAAATGGTGAGCAGTTCTTC. J is TRBJ2-1 and V is TRBV2, with D unclear. The CDR3 has 13 amino acids. From germline, CDR1 is SNHLY and CDR2 FYNNEI. The V end lost 9 bases, the J end lost 9 bases, and 18 bases lay between the germline ends.

The chain's CDR3 is CASSNGGQAYEQYF. CDR3 nucleotide sequence: TGTGCCAGTAGTAACGGAGGGCAGGCCTACGAGCAGTACTTC. The V and J genes are TRBV19 and TRBJ2-7; D may be TRBD2 (6 bases). Trimming pared 4 bases from V and 2 bases from J, leaving 12 bases between. Germline values: CDR1 LNHDA, CDR2 SQIVND (reference sequence). The CDR3 covers 14 residues.